This T cell receptor beta chain emerged from a study of yellow fever vaccine responses in identical twins. Germline V gene data show CDR1 as MNHNS and CDR2 as SASEGT. Unmatched junction bases numbered 8, after V lost 6 bases and J lost 0 bases. This CDR3 contains 16 residues. A single record per CDR3 protein comes from TCRdb applying MiXCR to the RT-PCR reads. The sample contains a few hundred distinct CDR3 sequences, roughly 64% of which appear only once. This sequence joins TRBV6-1 and TRBJ2-1; 7 bases match TRBD1. This TCR derives from a female donor who received the yellow fever vaccine. The sequencing here drew on T cells from blood (PBMCs), unsorted or a sorted subset (not recorded which), taken before or after yellow fever vaccination (not recorded which). CDR3 sequence reads: CASSFTTGSSYNEQFF. CDR3 sequence (DNA): TGTGCCAGCAGCTTCACGACAGGGAGCTCCTACAATGAGCAGTTCTTC.